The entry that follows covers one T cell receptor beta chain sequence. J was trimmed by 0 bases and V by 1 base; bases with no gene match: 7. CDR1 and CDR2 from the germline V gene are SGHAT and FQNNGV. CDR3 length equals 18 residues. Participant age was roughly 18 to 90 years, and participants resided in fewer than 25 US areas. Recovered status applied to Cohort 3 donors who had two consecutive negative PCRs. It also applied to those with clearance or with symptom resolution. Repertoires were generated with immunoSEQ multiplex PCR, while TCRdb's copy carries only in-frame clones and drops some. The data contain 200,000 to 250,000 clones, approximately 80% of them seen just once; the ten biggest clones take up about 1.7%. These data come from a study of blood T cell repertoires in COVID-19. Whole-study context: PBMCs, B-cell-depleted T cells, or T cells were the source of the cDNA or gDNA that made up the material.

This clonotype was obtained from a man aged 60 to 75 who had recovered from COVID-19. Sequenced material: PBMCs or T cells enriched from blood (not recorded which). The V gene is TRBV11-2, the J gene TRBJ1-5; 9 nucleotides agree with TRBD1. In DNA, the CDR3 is TGTGCCAGCAGCTTAGGCGACAGGGGGTTGTATAGCAATCAGCCCCAGCATTTT. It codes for CASSLGDRGLYSNQPQHF. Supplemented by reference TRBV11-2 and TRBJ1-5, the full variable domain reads EAGVAQSPRYKIIEKRQSVAFWCNPISGHATLYWYQQILGQGPKLLIQFQNNGVVDDSQLPKDRFSAERLKGVDSTLKIQPAKLEDSAVYLCASSLGDRGLYSNQPQHFGDGTRLSIL.